This TCR beta chain came from a study of monozygotic twins with cystic fibrosis. Assay used: immunoSEQ multiplex PCR; TCRdb lists only in-frame clones, some missing. Counted here are around 20,000 clones, just under 90% occurring once; the ten biggest clones make up 1% to 1.5%. This CDR3 comprises 13 residues. CDR1 is SNHLY and CDR2 is FYNNEI in the germline V gene. Trimming took 3 bases from V and 2 from J, leaving 7 bases between them. Study-wide points: Co-twins had the most similar V usage for 13 of 16 pairs, J for 8. Shared CDR3 numbers were not associated with age, concordance or severity. The repertoire was suggested to be naive-dominated, clonality median roughly 0.0093.

Of note for this clone: Its specificity is unknown.

The gene calls are TRBV2 and TRBJ1-1; the D is unclear. The receptor's source is a woman between 25 and 40 years old with cystic fibrosis. The source material was blood. The CDR3 reads CASSEGVNTEAFF. In nucleotides, the CDR3 is TGTGCCAGCAGTGAGGGCGTTAACACTGAAGCTTTCTTT.